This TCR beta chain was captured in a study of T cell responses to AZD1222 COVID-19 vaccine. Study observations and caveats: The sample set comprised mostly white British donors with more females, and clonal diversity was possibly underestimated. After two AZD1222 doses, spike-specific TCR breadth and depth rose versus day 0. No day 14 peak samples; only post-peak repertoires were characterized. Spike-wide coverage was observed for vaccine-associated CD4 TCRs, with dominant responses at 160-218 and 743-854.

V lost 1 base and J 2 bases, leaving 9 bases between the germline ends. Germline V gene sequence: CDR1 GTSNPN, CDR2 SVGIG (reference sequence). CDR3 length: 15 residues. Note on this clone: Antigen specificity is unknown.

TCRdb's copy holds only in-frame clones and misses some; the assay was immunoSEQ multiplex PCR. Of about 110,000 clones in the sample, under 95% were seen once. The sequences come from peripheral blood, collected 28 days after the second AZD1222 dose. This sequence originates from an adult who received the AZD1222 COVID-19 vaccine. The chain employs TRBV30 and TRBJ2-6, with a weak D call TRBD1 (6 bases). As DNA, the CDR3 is TGTGCCTGGAGTGGGTCAGGGGCTGGGGCCAACGTCCTGACTTTC. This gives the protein CAWSGSGAGANVLTF.